A selection of T cell receptor beta chains follows, all from one sample in a study of OX40 agonist ivuxolimab in advanced cancers. This table comes from immunoSEQ multiplex PCR, and its TCRdb copy is limited to in-frame clones, with some not included. The table includes nearly 85,000 clones, roughly 80% detected once. The specimen comprised CD4+ or CD8+ T cells sorted from blood, sampled in a trial of the OX40 agonist ivuxolimab. The source of these receptors is an adult with an advanced solid tumor such as melanoma, head and neck, liver or kidney cancer. The CDR3 runs from the conserved cysteine through the conserved F or W. Each record gives: J gene, clone size, V gene, D gene, CDR3 DNA, CDR3 protein. The D gene is left open where the match is weak. Size tells how often a clone was seen (once, few, many) or the class of an expanded clone, and some rows leave it out.

>TRBJ2-3|few|TRBV7-9|TRBD2
TGTGCCAGCAGCCAACGCGGGACTAGCGCAGATACGCAGTATTTT
CASSQRGTSADTQYF
>TRBJ2-1|.|TRBV5-1|TRBD1
TGCGCCAGCAGCCCACGGACAGGGTCTGGCAATGAGCAGTTCTTC
CASSPRTGSGNEQFF
>TRBJ2-7|.|TRBV7-9|TRBD2
TGTGCCAGCAGCCCGGGGGCGGTCGCGGGGGGCACCTACGAGCAGTACTTC
CASSPGAVAGGTYEQYF
>TRBJ2-7|.|TRBV7-2|.
TGTGCCAGCAGCACTTCCTACGAGCAGTACTTC
CASSTSYEQYF
>TRBJ2-3|.|TRBV5-4|TRBD2
TGTGCCAGCAGCTTGGGTAGCGGGGCGACAGATACGCAGTATTTT
CASSLGSGATDTQYF
>TRBJ2-2|.|TRBV5-1|TRBD1
TGCGCCAGCAGCTGGGACAGGGGGCTGAACACCGGGGAGCTGTTTTTT
CASSWDRGLNTGELFF
>TRBJ2-1|few|TRBV7-9|TRBD2
TGTGCCAGCAGCCCGAGGGGGACTAGCGGGAGCAATGAGCAGTTCTTC
CASSPRGTSGSNEQFF
>TRBJ1-2|.|TRBV19|.
TGTGCCAGTAGTATAGCTGCCGGTTTATATGGCTACACCTTC
CASSIAAGLYGYTF
>TRBJ1-2|.|TRBV29-1|.
TGCAGCGTTGACACCCCGGCTGGCTACACCTTC
CSVDTPAGYTF
>TRBJ2-3|.|TRBV29-1|.
TGCAGCGTTGAAATCGGGGGTCCAGATACGCAGTATTTT
CSVEIGGPDTQYF
>TRBJ2-3|.|TRBV10-3|TRBD2
TGTGCCACGCGGACTAGCGGGGATGATACAGATACGCAGTATTTT
CATRTSGDDTDTQYF
>TRBJ2-7|.|TRBV6-5|TRBD1
TGTGCCAGCAGTCCCCGACAGGGCCGCTACGAGCAGTACTTC
CASSPRQGRYEQYF
>TRBJ2-6|.|TRBV6-4|.
TGTGCCAGCAGTCGGGGACACTCTGGGGCCAACGTCCTGACTTTC
CASSRGHSGANVLTF
>TRBJ1-5|many|TRBV18|TRBD1
TGTGCCAGCTCACCGCAGGGACAGCCTAGCAATCAGCCCCAGCATTTT
CASSPQGQPSNQPQHF
>TRBJ1-3|.|TRBV7-6|TRBD1
TGTGCCAGCAGCTTGGACAGGGGGGCTGGAAACACCATATATTTT
CASSLDRGAGNTIYF
>TRBJ1-5|.|TRBV6-1|.
TGTGCCAGCAGTGGGAGAGAAGATAGCAATCAGCCCCAGCATTTT
CASSGREDSNQPQHF
>TRBJ1-5|.|TRBV6-1|TRBD1
TGTGCCAGCAGTGTACAGGGGGCCGGCAATCAGCCCCAGCATTTT
CASSVQGAGNQPQHF
>TRBJ1-5|.|TRBV7-9|TRBD1
TGTGCCAGCAGCCCGGGGGTCTTATCCGACAGGGGGAATCAGCCCCAGCATTTT
CASSPGVLSDRGNQPQHF
>TRBJ1-6|.|TRBV5-4|.
TGTGCCAGCAGCTCGGGCGGGGTCAGCACGAGGTCACCCCTCCACTTT
CASSSGGVSTRSPLHF
>TRBJ1-1|.|TRBV5-1|.
TGCGCCAGCAGCCTTTTAGTAGGTGCGGTGGGGAACACTGAAGCTTTCTTT
CASSLLVGAVGNTEAFF
>TRBJ2-5|.|TRBV2|TRBD2
TGTGCCAGCAGTTATCTAGCGGGGCCCTCCTTCAAACAAGAGACCCAGTACTTC
CASSYLAGPSFKQETQYF
>TRBJ2-7|.|TRBV9|TRBD2
TGTGCCAGCAGCGTGGCGGGACTAGCGGGGGGGCACGACGAGCAGTACTTC
CASSVAGLAGGHDEQYF
>TRBJ1-2|.|TRBV7-9|TRBD1
TGTGCCAGCAGTACACCTACTGGACAGGTGAACTATGGCTACACCTTC
CASSTPTGQVNYGYTF
>TRBJ2-7|once|TRBV5-1|TRBD1
TGCGCCAGCAGCTTGGGACAGGGCGGCGAGCAGTACTTC
CASSLGQGGEQYF
>TRBJ2-7|.|TRBV2|.
TGTGCCGCCAACGGCCGGACAGACGGGCCCCCCTACGAGCAGTACTTC
CAANGRTDGPPYEQYF
>TRBJ1-2|.|TRBV2|.
TGTGCCAGCAGTCTCCGGGAGGATGGCTATGGCTACACCTTC
CASSLREDGYGYTF
>TRBJ2-1|.|TRBV4-3|TRBD1
TGCGCCAGCAGCCAAGTGGGACAGGGCAGGAATGAGCAGTTCTTC
CASSQVGQGRNEQFF
>TRBJ1-2|.|TRBV4-3|.
TGCGCCAGCAGCCAACCCGGACGGGGGGCAAACTATGGCTACACCTTC
CASSQPGRGANYGYTF
>TRBJ2-5|.|TRBV29-1|TRBD2
TGCAGCGTCGGGACTAGCGGGGGGCAAGAGACCCAGTACTTC
CSVGTSGGQETQYF
>TRBJ2-1|.|TRBV5-1|TRBD1
TGCGCCAGCAGCGAGGACAGGGGGTTTAATGAGCAGTTCTTC
CASSEDRGFNEQFF
>TRBJ2-7|.|TRBV11-2|TRBD2
TGTGCCAGCAGCCTAGAGCGGGGACCCCACTACGAGCAGTACTTC
CASSLERGPHYEQYF
>TRBJ2-7|.|TRBV11-1|.
TGTGCCAGCAGCTTAACCTCGGGCAGGGACGAGCAGTACTTC
CASSLTSGRDEQYF
>TRBJ1-5|.|TRBV29-1|.
TGCAGCGTTGGTTCCAGGGACGAGCCCCAGCATTTT
CSVGSRDEPQHF
>TRBJ2-4|.|TRBV19|.
TGTGCCAGTAGTGTAAGATCAGGGGCCGAGAGACCAGCCAAAAACATTCAGTACTTC
CASSVRSGAERPAKNIQYF
>TRBJ2-5|few|TRBV10-3|.
TGTGCCATCGGGACACGAGCGGATCAAGAGACCCAGTACTTC
CAIGTRADQETQYF
>TRBJ2-7|.|TRBV6-1|TRBD1
TGTGCCAGCAGTGGATCCGGGACAGGGGCCGTCTTGACGTCCTACGAGCAGTACTTC
CASSGSGTGAVLTSYEQYF
>TRBJ1-3|.|TRBV19|.
TGTGCCAGTAGTATAGATCAGGACAGCTCTGGAAACACCATATATTTT
CASSIDQDSSGNTIYF
>TRBJ2-5|.|TRBV5-6|TRBD2
TGTGCCAGCAGCTTGTTGGGGAGGGTTCAAGAGACCCAGTACTTC
CASSLLGRVQETQYF
>TRBJ2-4|.|TRBV5-1|.
TGCGCCAGCAGCTTCACAGGTACAATAGCCAAAAACATTCAGTACTTC
CASSFTGTIAKNIQYF
>TRBJ1-2|.|TRBV2|.
TGTGCCAGCAGTCGGGAGCGTGGCTACACCTTC
CASSRERGYTF
>TRBJ1-1|.|TRBV7-8|.
TGTGCCAGCAGCTGGGGGGGGACTGAAGCTTTCTTT
CASSWGGTEAFF
>TRBJ1-5|.|TRBV5-5|TRBD1
TGTGCCAGCAGCTTGACAGGACAGGGCTTTTTTGGATATCAGCCCCAGCATTTT
CASSLTGQGFFGYQPQHF